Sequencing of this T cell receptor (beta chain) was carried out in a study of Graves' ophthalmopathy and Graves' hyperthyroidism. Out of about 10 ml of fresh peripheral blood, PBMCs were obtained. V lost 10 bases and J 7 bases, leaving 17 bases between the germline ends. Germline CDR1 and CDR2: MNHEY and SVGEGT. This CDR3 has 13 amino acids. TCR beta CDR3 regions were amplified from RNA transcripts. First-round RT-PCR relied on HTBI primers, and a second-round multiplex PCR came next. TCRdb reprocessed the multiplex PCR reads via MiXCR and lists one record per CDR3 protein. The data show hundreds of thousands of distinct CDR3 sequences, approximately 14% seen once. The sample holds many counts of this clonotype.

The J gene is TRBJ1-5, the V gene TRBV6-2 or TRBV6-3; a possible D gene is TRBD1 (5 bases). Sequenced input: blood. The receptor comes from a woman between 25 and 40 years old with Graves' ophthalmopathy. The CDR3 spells CATMQGSWQPQHF. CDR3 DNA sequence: TGTGCCACCATGCAGGGATCATGGCAGCCCCAGCATTTT.